These 20 T cell receptor beta chains came from one sample sequenced in a study of cytomegalovirus exposure and HLA in healthy donors. The PCR was carried out with 60 Vbeta primers and 13 Jbeta primers. Produced via immunoSEQ multiplex PCR; TCRdb's table is partial and in-frame only. This table has 150,000 to 200,000 clones, about two thirds appearing once. The sequenced sample was PBMCs. The receptors stem from a human donor in good health.

The rearrangement links TRBV16 to TRBJ1-5, with 7 bases that match TRBD1. This CDR3 is 15 amino acids long. CDR1 and CDR2 from the germline V gene are KGHSY and FQNENV. The V gene end was trimmed by 2 bases and the J gene end by 7 bases; junction bases not matched to a gene: 8. CDR3 nucleotide sequence: TGTGCCAGCAGCCAACAAACAGGGGTCAGACAGCCCCAGCATTTT. It translates to CASSQQTGVRQPQHF.

This chain uses TRBV9 with TRBJ1-1, with 9 bases that match TRBD1. V shed 2 bases, J shed 4 bases, and the junction held 6 bases outside the gene matches. The V gene's germline CDR1 is SGDLS and CDR2 YYNGEE. This CDR3 is built from 15 residues. CDR3 loop: CASSVRDRAFTEAFF. The CDR3, as DNA: TGTGCCAGCAGCGTCCGGGACAGGGCATTCACTGAAGCTTTCTTT.

A single count supports this clone. The CDR3 DNA is TGTGCCAGCAGCCTGGAGGGGCCGACTCCCTACGAGCAGTACTTC. It codes for CASSLEGPTPYEQYF. The chain uses TRBV5-6 and TRBJ2-7; perhaps TRBD2 as D (6 bases). This CDR3 has 15 residues. CDR1 SGHDT and CDR2 YYEEEE come from the germline V gene. Trimming removed 4 bases at V and 2 bases at J, with 16 bases between.

The rearrangement uses TRBV30 and TRBJ2-7, with D possibly TRBD2 on 6 matching bases. Germline assignment: CDR1 GTSNPN and CDR2 SVGIG (reference sequence). This CDR3 has 12 residues. Trimming removed 0 bases at V and 5 bases at J, with 8 bases between. The CDR3 here is CAWSVSGDEQYF. CDR3 nucleotides: TGTGCCTGGAGTGTGTCGGGGGACGAGCAGTACTTC.

This clone was picked up a small number of times. This chain joins TRBV18 and TRBJ2-3; D is perhaps TRBD2 (5 bases). The CDR3 length is 15 residues. The germline CDR1 and CDR2 sequences are KGHSH and LQKENI. The ends were cut back, 5 bases at V and 1 base at J, with 13 bases in the middle. The CDR3 DNA reads TGTGCCAGCTCAATTGAGAGGGTAGGCACAGATACGCAGTATTTT. Translated, it gives CASSIERVGTDTQYF. The full variable domain, completed using reference TRBV18 and TRBJ2-3, is NAGVMQNPRHLVRRRGQEARLRCSPMKGHSHVYWYRQLPEEGLKFMVYLQKENIIDESGMPKERFSAEFPKEGPSILRIQQVVRGDSAAYFCASSIERVGTDTQYFGPGTRLTVL.

This sequence joins TRBV27 and TRBJ1-4; possible D gene TRBD1, 5 bases. The CDR3 is 14 residues long. Germline assignment: CDR1 MNHEY and CDR2 SMNVEV (reference sequence). The V gene lost 8 bases and the J gene lost 2 bases, with 12 bases spanning the gap. CDR3 residues: CASLPRVTNEKLFF. CDR3 bases: TGTGCCAGCCTGCCCAGGGTCACTAATGAAAAACTGTTTTTT.

The J gene is TRBJ1-5, the V gene TRBV4-3; D ambiguous. There are 15 residues in the CDR3. Per the germline V gene, CDR1 is LGHNA and CDR2 is YSLEER. V gave up 6 bases and J gave up 4 bases, with 16 bases separating them. CDR3 sequence reads: CASSLERLSNQPQHF. The CDR3 bases are TGCGCCAGCAGTTTAGAGAGGCTCTCTAATCAGCCCCAGCATTTT.

The chain joins TRBV5-4 to TRBJ1-2; TRBD1 matches 11 bases. V lost 4 bases to trimming and J lost 8 bases; unmatched junction nucleotides: 7. The CDR3 is made up of 14 amino acids. From germline, CDR1 is SGHNT and CDR2 YYREEE (reference sequence). CDR3 nucleotide sequence: TGTGCCAGCAGCCCGGGACAGGGGGTGTGGGGCTACACCTTC. It encodes CASSPGQGVWGYTF. The whole variable domain, filled in from reference TRBV5-4 and TRBJ1-2, reads ETGVTQSPTHLIKTRGQQVTLRCSSQSGHNTVSWYQQALGQGPQFIFQYYREEENGRGNFPPRFSGLQFPNYSSELNVNALELDDSALYLCASSPGQGVWGYTFGSGTRLTVV.

With respect to this clone: Compared with germline, one end of the junction differs, possibly owing to a read error. The V and J genes are TRBV7-3 and TRBJ2-7; 7 nucleotides match TRBD2. Germline lookup yields CDR1 SGHTA and CDR2 FQGTGA. The CDR3 runs to 13 residues. CDR3 coding DNA: TGTTCCAGCAGCTTAGGGACTACCTACGAGCAGTACTTC. Translating it yields CSSSLGTTYEQYF.

The chain is built from TRBV5-1 and TRBJ1-4; tentative D call: TRBD1 (5 bases). Germline CDR1 is SGHRS and CDR2 is YFSETQ. V was trimmed by 7 bases and J by 8 bases, leaving 15 bases between them. This CDR3 region has 13 residues. The CDR3 here is CASQEGRGEKLFF. The CDR3 DNA reads TGCGCCAGCCAGGAGGGGAGAGGGGAAAAACTGTTTTTT. The complete variable domain, with remaining parts taken from reference TRBV5-1 and TRBJ1-4, reads KAGVTQTPRYLIKTRGQQVTLSCSPISGHRSVSWYQQTPGQGLQFLFEYFSETQRNKGNFPGRFSGRQFSNSRSEMNVSTLELGDSALYLCASQEGRGEKLFFGSGTQLSVL.

This clone was picked up a small number of times. This rearrangement joins TRBV29-1 to TRBJ2-3, with D perhaps TRBD2 (5 bases). V lost 4 bases, J lost 4 bases, and 15 bases lay in between. The germline V gene has CDR1 SQVTM and CDR2 ANQGSEA. CDR3 length equals 14 residues. CDR3 in DNA: TGCAGCGTTGCCTTGCAGGTCGGGGCAGATACGCAGTATTTT. Translating gives CSVALQVGADTQYF.

V gene TRBV6-5 combines with J gene TRBJ1-2; 8 bases are a match to TRBD1. CDR3 length equals 15 residues. Germline values: CDR1 MNHEY, CDR2 SVGAGI. Trimming removed 9 bases from V and 4 bases from J; junction bases left unmatched: 13. CDR3 nucleotides: TGTGCCAGTATTGGAAGGACAGGGTTTGGCTATGGCTACACCTTC. Translating it yields CASIGRTGFGYGYTF.

The chain couples TRBV5-1 to TRBJ2-3; TRBD2 agrees at 10 bases. Germline CDR1 is SGHRS and CDR2 is YFSETQ. Unmatched junction bases numbered 4, after V lost 3 bases and J lost 0 bases. The CDR3 contains 16 residues. In DNA form, the CDR3 reads TGCGCCAGCAGCTCTCCTAGCGGGGGTAGCACAGATACGCAGTATTTT. It translates to CASSSPSGGSTDTQYF.

V is TRBV5-6 and J is TRBJ1-2; weak D call: TRBD1 (5 bases). The CDR3 is 12 residues long. V was clipped by 0 bases and J by 8 bases, with 8 bases between them. Germline V gives CDR1 SGHDT, CDR2 YYEEEE. The CDR3 sequence is CASSLDRRGYTF. The CDR3 nucleotides read TGTGCCAGCAGCTTGGACAGGCGCGGCTACACCTTC.

The chain recombines TRBV4-2 with TRBJ1-2; D may be TRBD1 (5 bases). The germline V gene has CDR1 LGHNA and CDR2 YNFKEQ. Deletions cut 1 base from V and 7 bases from J, with 10 bases between. The CDR3 has 13 residues. CDR3 loop: CASSQGTFVGYTF. The DNA of the CDR3 is TGTGCCAGCAGCCAAGGGACATTCGTTGGCTACACCTTC.

There are a few counts of this clone. This chain connects TRBV18 to TRBJ2-2; 7 bases align to TRBD1. The ends lost 2 bases at V and 4 bases at J; junction bases unmatched: 10. This CDR3 region has 17 residues. In germline, CDR1 is KGHSH, CDR2 LQKENI. CDR3 coding DNA: TGTGCCAGCTCACCAGCGACAGGGTTCCTTGCCACCGGGGAGCTGTTTTTT. Its protein is CASSPATGFLATGELFF.

Remarks on this clone: Other DNA sequences in the same sample also yield this CDR3. The chain couples TRBV6-6 to TRBJ1-3; TRBD1 matches 8 bases. Germline V CDR1 and CDR2: MNHNY, SVGAGI (reference sequence). CDR3 length: 14 amino acids. The V segment lost 9 bases and the J segment 6 bases; nucleotides outside the gene matches: 10. CDR3 in amino acids: CASSRDRGKNTIYF. The CDR3 nucleotides are TGTGCCAGTAGCCGCGACAGGGGTAAAAACACCATATATTTT.

This clone was counted a few times. The chain carries TRBV6-5 and TRBJ2-1; 7 nucleotides align to TRBD1. The length of the CDR3 is 14 residues. CDR1 and CDR2 (germline): MNHEY, SVGAGI. Trimming took 4 bases from V and 6 from J; bases not matched to a gene: 6. The DNA for the CDR3 is TGTGCCAGCAGTTCGCGACAGGGCGGCAATGAGCAGTTCTTC. Translated: CASSSRQGGNEQFF.

This clone was recorded once. The CDR3 carries no conserved terminal phenylalanine or tryptophan, so it likely arises from a read error. J is TRBJ2-4 and V is TRBV29-1, with D perhaps TRBD1 (5 bases). The V end was cut by 3 bases, the J end by 5 bases, with 11 bases between. Germline V gene data show CDR1 as SQVTM and CDR2 as ANQGSEA. The CDR3 has 13 residues. Here the CDR3 DNA reads TGCAGCGTTGAGTGGCAGACAGAAAACATTCAGTACCTC. Translation: CSVEWQTENIQYL.

This clone has only a few counts. CDR3 in amino acids: CASSPGQEATGELFF. CDR3 nucleotides: TGTGCCAGTAGTCCGGGACAGGAGGCCACCGGGGAGCTGTTTTTT. The rearrangement uses TRBV19 and TRBJ2-2; 8 bases map to TRBD1. This CDR3 has 15 residues. J lost 4 bases, V lost 5 bases, and 6 bases had no gene match. Germline CDR1 is LNHDA and CDR2 is SQIVND (reference sequence).